Listed below are T cell receptor beta chains from one sample, sequenced in a study of CD8+CD57+ T cells in acquired aplastic anemia. TCRdb analysed the reads with MiXCR anew, one entry per CDR3 protein. The sample yields tens of thousands of distinct CDR3 sequences, 75% to 85% seen once. The sequenced sample was sorted CD4+, CD8+, or CD8+CD57+ T cells (not recorded which) from PBMCs. The receptors were sampled from a human donor in good health, serving as a control. CDR3s include the opening cysteine and the closing phenylalanine or tryptophan. The order of the fields is V gene, clone size, D gene, J gene, CDR3 DNA, CDR3 protein. A D gene is named only where the DNA matches it firmly. Clone size appears in some rows only: once, few, many, or a class for an expanded clone.

v_call: TRBV2; clone_size: -; d_call: TRBD1; j_call: TRBJ2-1; cdr3_nt: TGTGGGACAGGGTCCTACAATGAGCAGTTCTTC; cdr3_aa: CGTGSYNEQFF
v_call: TRBV2; clone_size: -; d_call: -; j_call: TRBJ2-1; cdr3_nt: TGTGCCAGCAGGATGTCCGGAGGTGCCTACAATGAGCAGTTCTTC; cdr3_aa: CASRMSGGAYNEQFF
v_call: TRBV6-5; clone_size: few; d_call: TRBD1; j_call: TRBJ1-6; cdr3_nt: TGTGCCAGCAGTCCCTCGACAGGGTGGAGTTCACCCCTCCACTTT; cdr3_aa: CASSPSTGWSSPLHF
v_call: TRBV24-1; clone_size: -; d_call: TRBD2; j_call: TRBJ2-7; cdr3_nt: TGTGCCACCAGTGATTTCCCTTGGACTAGCGGGACTCCTAACGAGCAGTACTTC; cdr3_aa: CATSDFPWTSGTPNEQYF
v_call: TRBV24-1; clone_size: once; d_call: TRBD1; j_call: TRBJ2-3; cdr3_nt: TGTGCCACCAGTGATCCAACCGGGACAGGGGCTGCAGATACGCAGTATTTT; cdr3_aa: CATSDPTGTGAADTQYF
v_call: TRBV2; clone_size: -; d_call: -; j_call: TRBJ2-7; cdr3_nt: TGTGCCAGCAGTGAACAGGGAGGCCCGTACTTC; cdr3_aa: CASSEQGGPYF
v_call: TRBV10-1; clone_size: -; d_call: TRBD2; j_call: TRBJ2-7; cdr3_nt: TGCGCCAGCAGGCCCGGGACTAGCGGGAAGGTATTTCGCCGCTCCTACGAGCAGTACTTC; cdr3_aa: CASRPGTSGKVFRRSYEQYF
v_call: TRBV6-1; clone_size: -; d_call: -; j_call: TRBJ1-1; cdr3_nt: TGTGCCAGCAGTCGGACGGAGAACACTGAAGCTTTCTTT; cdr3_aa: CASSRTENTEAFF
v_call: TRBV5-1; clone_size: medium-sized; d_call: TRBD2; j_call: TRBJ2-5; cdr3_nt: TGCGCCAGCAGCTCCCCGGGACTAGAGTACCAAGAGACCCAGTACTTC; cdr3_aa: CASSSPGLEYQETQYF
v_call: TRBV20-1; clone_size: few; d_call: TRBD1; j_call: TRBJ1-2; cdr3_nt: TGCAGTGCTAGTGACAGGGACTACTATGGCTACACCTTC; cdr3_aa: CSASDRDYYGYTF
v_call: TRBV19; clone_size: -; d_call: -; j_call: TRBJ1-6; cdr3_nt: TGTGCCAGTCAGGCGGGGGCTGGTTCACCCCTCCACTTT; cdr3_aa: CASQAGAGSPLHF
v_call: TRBV15; clone_size: -; d_call: TRBD2; j_call: TRBJ2-3; cdr3_nt: TGTGCCACCAGCAGAGATAGCGGGATCACAGATACGCAGTATTTT; cdr3_aa: CATSRDSGITDTQYF
v_call: TRBV12-3/TRBV12-4; clone_size: few; d_call: TRBD2; j_call: TRBJ2-5; cdr3_nt: TGTGCCAGCAGTTTGACTAGCGGGCAAGAGACCCAGTACTTC; cdr3_aa: CASSLTSGQETQYF
v_call: TRBV24-1; clone_size: once; d_call: TRBD2; j_call: TRBJ2-1; cdr3_nt: TGTGCCACCAGTGAGGGCGAGACTAGCGATGAGCAGTTCTTC; cdr3_aa: CATSEGETSDEQFF
v_call: TRBV6-4; clone_size: medium-sized; d_call: -; j_call: TRBJ2-7; cdr3_nt: TGTGCCAGCAGTGGTTCTTTACAGGCGCAGTACTTC; cdr3_aa: CASSGSLQAQYF
v_call: TRBV9; clone_size: -; d_call: -; j_call: TRBJ1-2; cdr3_nt: TGTGCCAGCAGCGTGGCCGAAGGGTCGCGTGGCTACACCTTC; cdr3_aa: CASSVAEGSRGYTF
v_call: TRBV10-3; clone_size: -; d_call: -; j_call: TRBJ2-5; cdr3_nt: TGTGCCATCAGTGATGACAGAAGCGTCGAGACCCAGTACTTC; cdr3_aa: CAISDDRSVETQYF
v_call: TRBV20-1; clone_size: -; d_call: -; j_call: TRBJ1-5; cdr3_nt: TGCAGTGCTAGTCAAGGGAATAGCAATCAGCCCCAGCATTTT; cdr3_aa: CSASQGNSNQPQHF
v_call: TRBV29-1; clone_size: -; d_call: -; j_call: TRBJ1-1; cdr3_nt: TGCAGCGTTGCTCAGGGGCGCGTCACTGAAGCTTTCTTT; cdr3_aa: CSVAQGRVTEAFF
v_call: TRBV20-1; clone_size: -; d_call: TRBD2; j_call: TRBJ2-5; cdr3_nt: TGCAGTGCTAGGGGGGCAGGGAGCGGGGGTGTTATGGAGACCCAGTACTTC; cdr3_aa: CSARGAGSGGVMETQYF
v_call: TRBV29-1; clone_size: -; d_call: TRBD1; j_call: TRBJ2-1; cdr3_nt: TGCAGCGTTGAGGGCAGGGGGTATGAGCAGTTCTTC; cdr3_aa: CSVEGRGYEQFF
v_call: TRBV4-1; clone_size: few; d_call: TRBD2; j_call: TRBJ2-5; cdr3_nt: TGCGCCAGCAGCCAAGAAGGACTAGCGGCACAAGAGACCCAGTACTTC; cdr3_aa: CASSQEGLAAQETQYF
v_call: TRBV29-1; clone_size: -; d_call: TRBD1; j_call: TRBJ2-1; cdr3_nt: TGCAGCGGAGCCGGGACAGGGAACAATGAGCAGTTCTTC; cdr3_aa: CSGAGTGNNEQFF
v_call: TRBV2; clone_size: -; d_call: TRBD1; j_call: TRBJ1-2; cdr3_nt: TGTGCCAGCAGTGAAAGGGACAGCTATGGCTACACCTTC; cdr3_aa: CASSERDSYGYTF
v_call: TRBV6-2/TRBV6-3; clone_size: few; d_call: TRBD2; j_call: TRBJ2-7; cdr3_nt: TGTGCCAGCAGTTACCCGACTAGCGGCTACGAGCAGTACTTC; cdr3_aa: CASSYPTSGYEQYF
v_call: TRBV4-2; clone_size: -; d_call: -; j_call: TRBJ1-2; cdr3_nt: TGTGCCAGCAGCCAAGCGGGGGGGTTAAACTATGGCTACACCTTC; cdr3_aa: CASSQAGGLNYGYTF
v_call: TRBV2; clone_size: -; d_call: -; j_call: TRBJ1-1; cdr3_nt: TGTGCCAGCAGTGATATCGACGATCGGAGCGAAGCTTTCTTT; cdr3_aa: CASSDIDDRSEAFF